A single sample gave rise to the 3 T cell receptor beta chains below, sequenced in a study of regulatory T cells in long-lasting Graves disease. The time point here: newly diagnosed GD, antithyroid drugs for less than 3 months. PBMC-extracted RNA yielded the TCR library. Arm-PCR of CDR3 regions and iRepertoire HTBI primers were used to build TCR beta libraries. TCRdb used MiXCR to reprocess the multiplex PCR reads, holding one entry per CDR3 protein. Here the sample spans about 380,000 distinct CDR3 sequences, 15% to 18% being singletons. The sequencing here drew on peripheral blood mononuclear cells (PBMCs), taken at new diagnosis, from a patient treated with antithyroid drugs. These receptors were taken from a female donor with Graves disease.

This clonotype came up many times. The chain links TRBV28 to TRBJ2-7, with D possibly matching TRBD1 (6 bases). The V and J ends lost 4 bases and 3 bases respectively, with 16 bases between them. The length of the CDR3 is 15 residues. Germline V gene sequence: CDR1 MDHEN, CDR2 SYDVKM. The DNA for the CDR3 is TGTGCCAGCAGTTCCAACAGGGCGGGTGGCTACGAGCAGTACTTC. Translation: CASSSNRAGGYEQYF.

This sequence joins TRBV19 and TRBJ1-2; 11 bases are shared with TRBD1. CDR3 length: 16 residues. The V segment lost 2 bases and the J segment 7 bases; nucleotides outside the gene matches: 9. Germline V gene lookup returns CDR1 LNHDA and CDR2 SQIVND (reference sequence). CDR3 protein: CASSITGTGGFFGYTF. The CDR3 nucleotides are TGTGCCAGTAGTATAACCGGGACAGGGGGATTCTTTGGCTACACCTTC.

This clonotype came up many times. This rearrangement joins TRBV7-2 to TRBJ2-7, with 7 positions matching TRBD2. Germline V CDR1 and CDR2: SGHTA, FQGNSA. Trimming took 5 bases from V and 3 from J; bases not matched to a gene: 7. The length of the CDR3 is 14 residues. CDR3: CASSHGLVSYEQYF. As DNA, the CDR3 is TGTGCCAGCAGCCACGGACTAGTTAGCTACGAGCAGTACTTC.